This T cell receptor beta chain was identified in a study of chemoradiotherapy in HPV16-positive cancers. The study's findings and limits: Functional assays defining HPV-specific T cells used only a couple of HPV16-positive patients. Non-HPV-specific T cells did not expand in tumors during treatment, whereas candidate HPV-specific clones and E7-related motifs did.

Germline V gene lookup returns CDR1 LNHDA and CDR2 SQIVND (reference sequence). The CDR3 extends over 20 amino acids. J was trimmed by 0 bases and V by 9 bases; bases with no gene match: 14. As for this clone: Its antigen is undetermined.

Clones were sequenced by immunoSEQ multiplex PCR, and TCRdb holds only the in-frame ones, with some missing. The table lists 11,000 or so clones, 75% of them singletons. The chain recombines TRBV19 with TRBJ2-1; the match to TRBD2 covers 16 bases. This clonotype was obtained from a human donor with HPV-associated anogenital cancer. The sample here was taken from a patient who underwent chemoradiotherapy. The CDR3 is CASRPTPGLAGGSSYNEQFF. The CDR3 nucleotides read TGTGCCAGCCGACCAACCCCGGGACTAGCGGGAGGGAGCTCCTACAATGAGCAGTTCTTC.